This TCR beta chain is from a study of blood T cell repertoires in COVID-19. Repertoires were generated with immunoSEQ multiplex PCR, while TCRdb's copy carries only in-frame clones and drops some. The sample shows some 150,000 clones, approximately 80% of them seen only once. The sequenced sample consisted of PBMCs or T cells enriched from blood (not recorded which). The source of this sequence is a young woman who had been exposed to COVID-19.

CDR3: CASSINRDYYNEQFF. The CDR3 region has the DNA TGTGCCAGCAGCATAAACCGGGACTACTACAATGAGCAGTTCTTC. The chain couples TRBV11-3 to TRBJ2-1; 7 bases map to TRBD2. The germline gives CDR1 SGHNT, CDR2 YENEEA. The J segment lost 3 bases and the V segment lost 5 bases, leaving 7 bases of the junction unmatched. The CDR3 runs to 15 residues.